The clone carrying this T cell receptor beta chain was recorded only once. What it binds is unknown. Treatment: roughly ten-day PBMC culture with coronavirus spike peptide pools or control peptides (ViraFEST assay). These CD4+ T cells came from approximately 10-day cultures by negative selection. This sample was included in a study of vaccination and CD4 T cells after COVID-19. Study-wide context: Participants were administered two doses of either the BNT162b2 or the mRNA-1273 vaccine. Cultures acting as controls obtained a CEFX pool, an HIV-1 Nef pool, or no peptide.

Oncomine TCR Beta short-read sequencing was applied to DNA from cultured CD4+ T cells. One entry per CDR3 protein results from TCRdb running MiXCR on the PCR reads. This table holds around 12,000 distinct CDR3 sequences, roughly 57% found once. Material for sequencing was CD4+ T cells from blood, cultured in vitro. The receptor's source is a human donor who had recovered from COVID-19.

CDR3 DNA: TGTGCCAGCAGTTTAGATGGGGTCACGGGCTACACCTTC. Its translation is CASSLDGVTGYTF. This rearrangement joins TRBV12-3 or TRBV12-4 to TRBJ1-2; D remains unclear. The V end lost 1 base, the J end lost 8 bases, and 11 bases lay between the germline ends. The CDR3 length is 13 residues.